This T cell receptor beta chain is from a study of blood T cells in healthy people across ages. For the second PCR, which ran for about 7 to 11 cycles, a sample-barcoded 5' primer and a J-beta primer mix were used. TCRdb called the 5' RACE reads again in MiXCR, with one record for every CDR3 protein. The data contain around 990,000 distinct CDR3 sequences, about 23% of them seen just once; the ten biggest clones take up less than 0.75%. The V gene lost 0 bases and the J gene lost 0 bases, with 6 bases spanning the gap. CDR3 length equals 15 residues. Germline loops: CDR1 DFQATT, CDR2 SNEGSKA (reference sequence). This clonotype was seen only a few times. In addition, the sample was reused for a study of T cells of mothers and their children.

The sequenced sample consisted of blood. The chain is built from TRBV20-1 and TRBJ2-6; D gene ambiguous. This sequence was found in a girl aged 2-10 years in good health. Written as DNA, the CDR3 is TGCAGTGCTAGAGATGCCCCCTCTGGGGCCAACGTCCTGACTTTC. Protein sequence: CSARDAPSGANVLTF.